The source of this T cell receptor beta chain is a study of a mutant IDH1 vaccine in newly diagnosed glioma. Time point noted: week 11, during vaccination. Every single dose of the vaccine, 300 ug of mutant IDH1 20-mer peptide, came with topical imiquimod. Only in-frame clones appear in the TCRdb table, and some are missing; sequencing was by immunoSEQ multiplex PCR. The sample yields tens of thousands of clones, approximately 80% seen once. The CDR3 contains 15 residues. Germline V gene data show CDR1 as SNHLY and CDR2 as FYNNEI. The V and J ends lost 4 bases and 6 bases respectively, with 15 bases between them. Regarding this clone: Its cognate antigen is unknown.

The chain has TRBV2 and TRBJ2-2; D is unclear. Sequenced here: PBMCs, sampled from a glioma patient whose treatment included an IDH1 peptide vaccine. The clonotype was recovered from a man aged 25-40 years with glioma. The CDR3 region has the DNA TGTGCCAGCAGTGCCGCGCGGAATTTGGCCGGGGAGCTGTTTTTT. It codes for CASSAARNLAGELFF.